This TCR beta chain originates from a study of shared T cell receptors in the human thymus. The CDR3 extends over 17 amino acids. The germline CDR1 and CDR2 sequences are SNHLY and FYNNEI. V was clipped by 2 bases and J by 0 bases; unmatched bases: 9. Some clones are missing from TCRdb's copy, which holds only in-frame ones; the method was immunoSEQ multiplex PCR. The table lists under 700,000 clones, approximately 80% of them singletons. These sequences were also reported in another study, on human thymus T cells. That investigation notes: Immunologically healthy infants in Finland undergoing congenital heart defect surgery were the donors. Thymic samples were excised during corrective heart operations. In unrelated individuals, thymic repertoires overlapped highly, according to related research.

This TCR was sampled from a boy under two years old with a congenital heart defect. What was sequenced was thymocytes. This chain joins TRBV2 and TRBJ1-1; 7 positions agree with TRBD1. This chain's CDR3 is CASSEWGQPLMNTEAFF. The CDR3 DNA reads TGTGCCAGCAGTGAATGGGGACAGCCTCTCATGAACACTGAAGCTTTCTTT.